The 28 T cell receptor beta chains presented below share a single source sample, sequenced in a study of CD8+ T cells in alopecia areata. cDNA serving as the sequencing template came from extracted, reverse transcribed RNA. Sequencing used immunoSEQ multiplex PCR; TCRdb keeps in-frame clones, though not all of them. The repertoire holds around 99,000 clones, with roughly 84% as singletons. Treatment indicated: oral pan-JAK inhibitor, 5-10 mg twice daily. The sample in question was CD8+ T cells sorted from blood, obtained at week 24, from a patient treated with tofacitinib. Every receptor here comes from a human donor with alopecia areata.

The CDR3 DNA follows: TGCAGCGTTGAAACCGACCAAGAGACCCAGTACTTC. Residues: CSVETDQETQYF. The J gene is TRBJ2-5, the V gene TRBV29-1; unclear D gene. Trimming removed 2 bases from V and 0 bases from J, with 4 bases in between. CDR1 is SQVTM and CDR2 is ANQGSEA in the germline V gene. The CDR3 runs 12 residues.

The rearrangement links TRBV29-1 to TRBJ2-7; D is possibly TRBD1 (5 bases). Germline CDR1 is SQVTM and CDR2 is ANQGSEA. Trimming cost V 5 bases and J 7 bases, with 18 bases left between them. The CDR3 has 13 residues. The CDR3 spells CSVSFVAGREQYF. CDR3 in DNA: TGCAGCGTTTCCTTTGTGGCAGGGCGAGAGCAGTACTTC.

The rearrangement joins TRBV5-1 to TRBJ2-1; no reliable D call. The germline V and J ends were trimmed by 2 bases and 7 bases, with 13 bases remaining between them. Germline V CDR1 and CDR2: SGHRS, YFSETQ. The CDR3 has 14 amino acids. The CDR3 DNA reads TGCGCCAGCAGCTTTAGAAGAGAGGCGAATGAGCAGTTCTTC. Protein product: CASSFRREANEQFF.

The chain couples TRBV10-2 to TRBJ1-2; maybe TRBD1 (6 bases). V lost 6 bases to trimming and J lost 4 bases, with 12 bases between them. This CDR3 has 13 amino acids. Germline CDR1 reads WSHSY; CDR2 reads SAAADI. In DNA form, the CDR3 reads TGCGCCAGCAGACCCGACAGGACCTATGGCTACACCTTC. It yields the protein CASRPDRTYGYTF.

The table lists this clone with a few counts. V is TRBV7-8 and J is TRBJ2-1; D not certain. V lost 2 bases and J lost 10, with 9 bases in between. Germline V gives CDR1 SGHVS, CDR2 FQNEAQ. CDR3 length: 12 amino acids. DNA for the CDR3: TGTGCCAGCAGCTTACTGGGTAAGGAGCAGTTCTTC. Amino acids: CASSLLGKEQFF.

A few counts support this clone. J is TRBJ2-7 and V is TRBV4-1; 10 bases align to TRBD1. CDR1 and CDR2 from the germline V gene are MGHRA and YSYEKL. The CDR3 sequence is 15 residues long. Unmatched junction bases numbered 0, after V lost 0 bases and J lost 1 base. Written as DNA, the CDR3 is TGCGCCAGCAGCCAAGAGGACAGGGGGTCCTACGAGCAGTACTTC. It translates to CASSQEDRGSYEQYF.

V is TRBV30 and J is TRBJ2-2, with D unclear. V was shortened by 2 bases and J by 4 bases, with 8 bases between the two germline ends. This CDR3 region has 13 residues. Germline values: CDR1 GTSNPN, CDR2 SVGIG (reference sequence). CDR3 residues: CAWSSGSTGELFF. CDR3 DNA sequence: TGTGCCTGGAGTAGTGGAAGCACCGGGGAGCTGTTTTTT.

This chain uses TRBV27 with TRBJ1-5; no definite D call. V was pared by 3 bases and J by 4 bases, with 4 bases between. The CDR3 length is 12 residues. Per the germline V gene, CDR1 is MNHEY and CDR2 is SMNVEV (reference sequence). CDR3 bases: TGTGCCAGCAGTTTCTGGAATCAGCCCCAGCATTTT. It yields the protein CASSFWNQPQHF.

On this clone itself: A junction end diverges from the germline sequence, so it may reflect a read error. This sequence joins TRBV5-4 and TRBJ1-2, with 7 positions matching TRBD1. Germline-derived CDR1 and CDR2 are SGHNT and YYREEE (reference sequence). CDR3 length: 17 residues. The CDR3 sequence is CASSNLDSTGSIYGYTF. In nucleotides, the CDR3 is TGCGCCAGCAGCAACCTCGACTCGACAGGGTCTATCTATGGCTACACCTTC.

The V call is TRBV4-3, the J call TRBJ2-7; 8 bases fit TRBD2. V shed 1 base, J shed 0 bases, and the junction held 8 bases outside the gene matches. This CDR3 is 17 amino acids long. In germline, CDR1 is LGHNA, CDR2 YSLEER. CDR3: CASSQGIEAGGSYEQYF. The CDR3 DNA sequence: TGCGCCAGCAGCCAAGGAATCGAGGCGGGGGGCTCCTACGAGCAGTACTTC.

This sequence joins TRBV7-9 and TRBJ1-4; TRBD1 aligns across 8 bases. CDR3 length: 15 residues. Per the germline V gene, CDR1 is SEHNR and CDR2 is FQNEAQ (reference sequence). V was clipped by 5 bases and J by 3 bases; unmatched bases: 5. CDR3 in amino acids: CASSLGQGANEKLFF. The CDR3 nucleotides read TGTGCCAGCAGCCTTGGACAGGGCGCTAATGAAAAACTGTTTTTT.

V is TRBV28 and J is TRBJ2-7, with no clear D. The CDR3 consists of 15 residues. Germline V gene sequence: CDR1 MDHEN, CDR2 SYDVKM. V was cut by 1 base and J by 5 bases, with 15 bases left in between. CDR3 coding DNA: TGTGCCAGCAGTTTATATCCCCACCCAAGCAACGAGCAGTACTTC. Translated: CASSLYPHPSNEQYF.

The chain carries TRBV28 and TRBJ1-1, with no clear D. The germline V gene has CDR1 MDHEN and CDR2 SYDVKM. The V gene lost 2 bases and the J gene lost 7 bases, with 8 bases spanning the gap. This CDR3 contains 12 residues. For the CDR3, the DNA is TGTGCCAGCAGTTTAGATCACAGTGAAGCTTTCTTT. Protein product: CASSLDHSEAFF.

The chain links TRBV27 to TRBJ2-7, with D unclear. The germline gives CDR1 MNHEY, CDR2 SMNVEV (reference sequence). This CDR3 has 14 residues. The V and J ends lost 3 bases and 3 bases respectively, with 12 bases between them. In DNA, the CDR3 is TGTGCCAGCAGTTTGAAGAGGTCTAACTACGAGCAGTACTTC. It yields the protein CASSLKRSNYEQYF.

V and J are TRBV4-2 and TRBJ1-6; 9 positions agree with TRBD1. The CDR3 has 14 amino acids. The ends lost 0 bases at V and 14 bases at J; junction bases unmatched: 5. The V gene's germline CDR1 is LGHNA and CDR2 YNFKEQ. The CDR3 protein is CASSQEGDREALHF. The CDR3, as DNA: TGTGCCAGCAGCCAAGAGGGGGACAGGGAGGCCCTCCACTTT.

The genes are TRBV7-9 and TRBJ1-2; no firm D call. The CDR3 covers 13 residues. Germline loops: CDR1 SEHNR, CDR2 FQNEAQ (reference sequence). With 5 bases removed from V and 6 bases from J, the gap between germline ends came to 13 bases. CDR3 nucleotides: TGTGCCAGCAGCAATGGCCAGGTGGATGGCTACACCTTC. Translated: CASSNGQVDGYTF.

For the CDR3, the DNA is TGCGCCAGCAGCCCCGGGGCACCCACTGACGAGCAGTACTTC. It specifies CASSPGAPTDEQYF. The gene calls are TRBV5-1 and TRBJ2-7; the D gene could be TRBD1 or TRBD2 (5 bases each). The germline CDR1 and CDR2 sequences are SGHRS and YFSETQ. V lost 4 bases, J lost 5 bases, and 16 bases lay in between. The CDR3 is made up of 14 amino acids.

V and J are TRBV25-1 and TRBJ1-4; D may be TRBD1 (5 bases). Between the trimmed V and J ends, which lost 6 bases and 7 bases, there was a span of 12 bases. Germline-derived CDR1 and CDR2 are MGHDK and SYGVNS. The CDR3 sequence is 13 residues long. As DNA, the CDR3 is TGTGCCAGCAGCCGGGGCGGAGTTGAAAAACTGTTTTTT. Protein product: CASSRGGVEKLFF. The complete variable domain, with remaining parts taken from reference TRBV25-1 and TRBJ1-4, reads EADIYQTPRYLVIGTGKKITLECSQTMGHDKMYWYQQDPGMELHLIHYSYGVNSTEKGDLSSESTVSRIRTEHFPLTLESARPSHTSQYLCASSRGGVEKLFFGSGTQLSVL.

This chain joins TRBV27 and TRBJ1-1; 10 bases line up with TRBD1. The CDR3 is made up of 15 amino acids. The V segment lost 6 bases and the J segment 3 bases; nucleotides outside the gene matches: 7. Germline V lookup: CDR1 MNHEY, CDR2 SMNVEV (reference sequence). CDR3 DNA sequence: TGTGCCAGCAGGCCGCTGACAGGGGGCGACACTGAAGCTTTCTTT. Encoded protein: CASRPLTGGDTEAFF.

Remarks on this clone: Since the CDR3 does not end with the conserved phenylalanine or tryptophan, this likely comes from a read error. The DNA is omitted, as the CDR3 cannot be located on it reliably, and the CDR3 follows TCRdb's listing. The chain uses TRBV6-5 and TRBJ2-3; TRBD1 is taken as the D call from the table, unchecked against the DNA. Termini included, the CDR3 measures 12 amino acids. Per germline, CDR1 MNHEY and CDR2 SVGAGI. CDR3: CASSYPIPGAAD.

This chain joins TRBV5-1 and TRBJ2-7; TRBD2 might be the D (5 bases). The CDR3 covers 15 residues. Per germline, CDR1 SGHRS and CDR2 YFSETQ. Trimming removed 0 bases from V and 7 bases from J, with 17 bases in between. The CDR3 DNA sequence: TGCGCCAGCAGCTTGGCCGGGATCAAGTTGTGGGAGCAGTACTTC. Amino acids: CASSLAGIKLWEQYF.

This clone has just a few counts. V and J are TRBV21-1 and TRBJ1-4; the tabulated D call, TRBD1, remains unverified against the DNA. TRBV21-1 is noted as a pseudogene. CDR3 length: 15 residues. CDR3 coding DNA: TGTGCCAGCAGCGTGACAGAACTAACTAATGAAAAACTGTTTTTT. It encodes CASSVTELTNEKLFF.

The V gene is TRBV6-5, the J gene TRBJ2-5; TRBD1 might be the D (6 bases). The CDR3 loop spans 14 amino acids. The V end lost 6 bases, the J end lost 2 bases, and 13 bases lay between the germline ends. Germline loops: CDR1 MNHEY, CDR2 SVGAGI. This CDR3 is CASSLGQLQETQYF. CDR3 in DNA: TGTGCCAGCAGCTTAGGACAGTTACAAGAGACCCAGTACTTC.

This rearrangement joins TRBV4-3 to TRBJ2-7, with TRBD1 matching over 8 bases. Germline trimming cut 3 bases from V and 4 bases from J; bases unmatched to any gene: 11. This CDR3 has 16 residues. Germline V gives CDR1 LGHNA, CDR2 YSLEER. CDR3 nucleotide sequence: TGCGCCAGCAGCCAGGATGGGAGGACAGGGACGTACGAGCAGTACTTC. It encodes CASSQDGRTGTYEQYF.

The J gene is TRBJ1-5, the V gene TRBV2; D unresolved. The germline V and J ends were trimmed by 4 bases and 7 bases, with 11 bases remaining between them. Germline V gene sequence: CDR1 SNHLY, CDR2 FYNNEI. CDR3 length equals 13 residues. CDR3 DNA sequence: TGTGCCAGCAGTGCGGGGAGAGGACAGCCCCAGCATTTT. This gives the protein CASSAGRGQPQHF.

This chain uses TRBV27 with TRBJ2-1; the match to TRBD1 covers 8 bases. The V and J ends lost 5 bases and 0 bases, in that order; junction bases with no gene match: 6. Germline CDR1 is MNHEY and CDR2 is SMNVEV (reference sequence). This CDR3 region has 16 residues. In nucleotides, the CDR3 is TGTGCCAGCAGTCTCCGACAGGGGCGCTCCTACAATGAGCAGTTCTTC. Residues: CASSLRQGRSYNEQFF.

In DNA form, the CDR3 reads TGCAGCGGCGTGTCTAGAGAAACGCAGTATTTT. Translation gives CSGVSRETQYF. V and J are TRBV29-1 and TRBJ2-3; D not certain. CDR1 is SQVTM and CDR2 is ANQGSEA in the germline V gene. CDR3 length: 11 residues. Trimming cost V 7 bases and J 9 bases, with 14 bases left between them.

This clone was seen a handful of times. The chain has TRBV27 and TRBJ2-7, with TRBD2 matching over 8 bases. J lost 5 bases, V lost 3 bases, and 6 bases had no gene match. CDR3 length: 14 amino acids. Germline CDR1 and CDR2: MNHEY and SMNVEV (reference sequence). Here the CDR3 DNA reads TGTGCCAGCAGTTTCGCGGGGGGCGGGAACGAGCAGTACTTC. Protein: CASSFAGGGNEQYF.